The 2 T cell receptor beta chains below come from one sample, sequenced in a study of blood T cell repertoires in COVID-19. Profiling relied on immunoSEQ multiplex PCR, and the TCRdb table lists in-frame clones only, not all of them. The sample has about 400,000 clones; approximately 90% are singletons. The material sequenced was PBMCs or T cells enriched from blood (not recorded which). Receptors originate from a woman between 25 and 40 years old with acute COVID-19.

This clone was seen once. The chain uses TRBV2 and TRBJ1-2; TRBD1 might be the D (6 bases). There are 15 residues in the CDR3. V lost 1 base, J lost 7 bases, and 16 bases lay in between. CDR1 is SNHLY and CDR2 is FYNNEI in the germline V gene. The CDR3 bases are TGTGCCAGCAGTGAAGGGGTGACAGGTGCTGTTGGCTACACCTTC. It yields the protein CASSEGVTGAVGYTF. The whole variable domain, filled in from reference TRBV2 and TRBJ1-2, reads EPEVTQTPSHQVTQMGQEVILRCVPISNHLYFYWYRQILGQKVEFLVSFYNNEISEKSEIFDDQFSVERPDGSNFTLKIRSTKLEDSAMYFCASSEGVTGAVGYTFGSGTRLTVV.

The V gene is TRBV27, the J gene TRBJ2-2; D is possibly TRBD1 (5 bases). CDR1 is MNHEY, CDR2 SMNVEV, per germline (reference sequence). The V gene lost 5 bases and the J gene lost 6 bases, with 19 bases spanning the gap. The length of the CDR3 is 16 residues. The CDR3 loop is CASSPRQGRFAGELFF. The CDR3, as DNA: TGTGCCAGCAGTCCCCGTCAGGGAAGATTTGCCGGGGAGCTGTTTTTT.